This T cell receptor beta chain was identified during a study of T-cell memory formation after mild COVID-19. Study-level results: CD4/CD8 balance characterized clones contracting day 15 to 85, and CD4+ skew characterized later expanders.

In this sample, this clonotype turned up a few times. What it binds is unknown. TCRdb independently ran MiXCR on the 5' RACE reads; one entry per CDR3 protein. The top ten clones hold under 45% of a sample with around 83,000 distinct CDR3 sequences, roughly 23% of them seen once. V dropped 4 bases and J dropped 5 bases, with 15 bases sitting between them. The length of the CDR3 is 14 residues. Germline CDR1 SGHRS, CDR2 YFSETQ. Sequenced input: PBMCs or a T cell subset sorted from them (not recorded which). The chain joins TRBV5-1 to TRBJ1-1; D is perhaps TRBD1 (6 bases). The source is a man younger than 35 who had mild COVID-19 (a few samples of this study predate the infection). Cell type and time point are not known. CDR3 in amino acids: CASSPRTVMTEAFF. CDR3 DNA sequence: TGCGCCAGCAGCCCTCGGACAGTGATGACTGAAGCTTTCTTT.